This TCR beta chain was retrieved from a study of regulatory dendritic cells for organ transplantation. Study-level results: Memory CD8+ clonal expansion seemed more limited with regulatory than mature dendritic cells. Naive CD4+ and CD8+ repertoires were highly diverse; memory CD8+ was most oligoclonal.

Sorted T cells were CFSE-labeled and cultured approximately five days with allogeneic regulatory or mature dendritic cells at 1:10. Naive CD45RA+ and memory CD45RO+ CD4+ or CD8+ T cells were FACS-sorted. TCRdb's copy holds only in-frame clones and misses some; the assay was immunoSEQ multiplex PCR. Of approximately 11,000 clones listed, over 80% were seen once; the top ten hold more than 2.5%. The CDR3 is 15 amino acids. Germline V CDR1 and CDR2: SGHNT, YYREEE (reference sequence). Unmatched junction bases numbered 6, after V lost 0 bases and J lost 5 bases. Worth noting for this clone: The antigen is unknown.

The rearrangement links TRBV5-4 to TRBJ2-7, with 9 bases identical to TRBD1. The receptor comes from a human donor in good health. Sequenced sample: memory CD4+ T cells from blood cultured with dendritic cells. Stated subset: CD45RO+ memory T cells. As DNA, the CDR3 is TGTGCCAGCAGCTTGGACAACAGGGGGCTCAACGAGCAGTACTTC. Its translation is CASSLDNRGLNEQYF. The variable domain in full, completed from reference TRBV5-4 and TRBJ2-7, reads ETGVTQSPTHLIKTRGQQVTLRCSSQSGHNTVSWYQQALGQGPQFIFQYYREEENGRGNFPPRFSGLQFPNYSSELNVNALELDDSALYLCASSLDNRGLNEQYFGPGTRLTVT.